Sequencing of this T cell receptor beta chain was carried out in a study of Ad26.COV2.S vaccination and SARS-CoV-2 variants. Concerning this clone itself: The target antigen is unknown.

V shed 7 bases and J shed 7 bases, with 19 bases lying between them. The length of the CDR3 is 14 residues. Germline CDR1 is LNHDA and CDR2 is SQIVND (reference sequence). The table came from immunoSEQ multiplex PCR; TCRdb's copy has only in-frame clones and leaves some out. The repertoire consists of some 350,000 clones, with 90% occurring once and the leading ten covering around 5.5%. Documented treatment: roughly 19 received Ad26.COV2.S at low or high dose, single or two shots; roughly five received placebo; per-sample allocation not given. Sampling occurred on day 63 after the first vaccine or placebo injection. Wuhan-strain spike was delivered by a replication-incompetent Ad26 vector. Study-level points and caveats: Similar non-spike TCR breadth was observed in recipients of vaccine and of placebo. Ad26.COV2.S recipients had broader spike-specific TCRs (P = 0.0014). After vaccination, reports described spike-specific CD8+ and CD4+ T cell responses as showing substantial breadth.

The source material was peripheral blood, sampled in a trial of Ad26.COV2.S vaccine versus placebo. V is TRBV19 and J is TRBJ1-1; D is undetermined. The receptor comes from a person between 18 and 65 years old who received the Ad26.COV2.S COVID-19 vaccine or a placebo. The CDR3 loop is CASIDPRTSFEAFF. DNA for the CDR3: TGTGCCAGTATTGATCCGAGAACCTCCTTTGAAGCTTTCTTT.